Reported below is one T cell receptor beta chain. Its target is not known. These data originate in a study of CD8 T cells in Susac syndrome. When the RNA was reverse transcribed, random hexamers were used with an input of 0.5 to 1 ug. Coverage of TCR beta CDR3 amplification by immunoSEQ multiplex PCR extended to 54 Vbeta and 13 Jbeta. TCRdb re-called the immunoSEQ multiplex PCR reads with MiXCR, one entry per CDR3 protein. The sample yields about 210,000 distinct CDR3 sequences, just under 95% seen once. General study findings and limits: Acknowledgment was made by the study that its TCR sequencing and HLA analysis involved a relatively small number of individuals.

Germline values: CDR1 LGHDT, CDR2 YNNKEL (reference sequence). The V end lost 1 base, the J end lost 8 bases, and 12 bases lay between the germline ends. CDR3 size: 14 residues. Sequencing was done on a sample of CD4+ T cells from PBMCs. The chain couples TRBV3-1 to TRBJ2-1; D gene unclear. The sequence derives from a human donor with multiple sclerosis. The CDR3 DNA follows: TGTGCCAGCAGCCAAGGCCAGCTAGGGTATGAGCAGTTCTTC. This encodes CASSQGQLGYEQFF.